These T cell receptor beta chains were read from a single sample in a study of CD8 T cells in Susac syndrome. TCRdb itself ran the immunoSEQ multiplex PCR reads through MiXCR, one entry per CDR3 protein. The table has under 550,000 distinct CDR3 sequences, around 83% seen once. Sequencing was carried out using CD8+ T cells from PBMCs. The receptors were sampled from a human donor with multiple sclerosis. The CDR3 runs from the conserved cysteine through the conserved F or W. A D gene is named only where the DNA matches it firmly. Where a row states a size, it is once, few, many or the class of an expanded clone; other rows omit it.

clone size,V gene,J gene,D gene,CDR3 DNA,CDR3 protein
.,TRBV28,TRBJ2-7,.,TGTGCCAGCAGGTGGGTGGCAGGGGACTACGAGCAGTACTTC,CASRWVAGDYEQYF
.,TRBV4-1,TRBJ1-1,TRBD1,TGCGCCAGCAGCCAGGTAGGGACAGGGGGCACTGAAGCTTTCTTT,CASSQVGTGGTEAFF
.,TRBV5-6,TRBJ1-5,.,TGTGCCAGCAGCTTGTTTACCGGGGAATCCAATCAGCCCCAGCATTTT,CASSLFTGESNQPQHF
.,TRBV6-5,TRBJ1-1,.,TGTGCCAGCAGTTCGGGACTGCCGAACACTGAAGCTTTCTTT,CASSSGLPNTEAFF
.,TRBV27,TRBJ1-1,TRBD1,TGTGCCAGCAGAGACAGGGCCGCCGTGACTGAAGCTTTCTTT,CASRDRAAVTEAFF
.,TRBV5-1,TRBJ1-1,.,TGCGCCAGCAGCTTGAAGGGGATGAACACTGAAGTTTTCTTT,CASSLKGMNTEVFF
.,TRBV6-5,TRBJ2-2,.,TGTGCCAGCAGTTATCATACCGGGTCTAACACCGGGGAGCTGTTTTTT,CASSYHTGSNTGELFF
.,TRBV3-1,TRBJ1-5,TRBD1,TGTGCCAGCAGAAAGACAGGGGACAATCAGCCCCAGCATTTT,CASRKTGDNQPQHF
.,TRBV2,TRBJ2-1,TRBD2,TGTGCCAGCAGTGGGGCATTGCGGGGGGCCGCGGTAAATGAGCAGTTCTTC,CASSGALRGAAVNEQFF
.,TRBV7-2,TRBJ2-1,TRBD2,TGTGCCAGCAGCTCCTGGACTAGCGGGAGGGGCAATGAGCAGTTCTTC,CASSSWTSGRGNEQFF
few,TRBV7-8,TRBJ2-7,.,TGTGCCAGCAGCCTTGGACTTTCAGCGGTACTCTACGAGCAGTACTTC,CASSLGLSAVLYEQYF
.,TRBV28,TRBJ2-3,.,TGTGCCACTGGACCTAGACCCACAGATACGCAGTATTTT,CATGPRPTDTQYF
once,TRBV27,TRBJ1-2,.,TGTGCCAGCAGTTTATCGGTTCCTGGGGCCAACTATGGCTACACCTTC,CASSLSVPGANYGYTF
.,TRBV7-9,TRBJ1-3,.,TGTGCCAGCAGCTTCGTTCAGGGGCACGGAAACACCATATATTTT,CASSFVQGHGNTIYF
once,TRBV4-1,TRBJ2-7,TRBD2,TGCGCCAGCAGCTCCGGACTAGCGGCCGCCTACGAGCAGTACTTC,CASSSGLAAAYEQYF
.,TRBV6-4,TRBJ2-1,TRBD1,TGTGCCAGCAGTGACGCACGACAGGGGGGTACCTACAATGAGCAGTTCTTC,CASSDARQGGTYNEQFF
.,TRBV27,TRBJ2-3,.,TGTGCCAGCAGTTGGGGGGCTAGCACAGATACGCAGTATTTT,CASSWGASTDTQYF
.,TRBV7-6,TRBJ2-1,.,TGTGCCAGCATGGAAGGGTCGGGTGAGCAGTTCTTC,CASMEGSGEQFF
once,TRBV6-5,TRBJ1-3,.,TGTGCCAGCAGTTTTAAGGACAGTAACACTGGAAACACCATATATTTT,CASSFKDSNTGNTIYF
.,TRBV5-1,TRBJ2-3,TRBD2,TGCGCCAGCGGGCCCTGGGGCGGGAGGGCAGATACGCAGTATTTT,CASGPWGGRADTQYF
.,TRBV4-1,TRBJ2-3,.,TGCGCCAGCAGCCAAGGAAGAGGGAGCACAGATACGCAGTATTTT,CASSQGRGSTDTQYF
.,TRBV20-1,TRBJ2-5,.,TGCAGTGCTAGCCTGATGAGGCGGGGCGAGACCCAGTACTTC,CSASLMRRGETQYF
.,TRBV4-1,TRBJ2-1,.,TGCGCCAGCAGCCAAGGGGGAAGGGCAGGCAACGCGAATGAGCAGTTCTTC,CASSQGGRAGNANEQFF
.,TRBV30,TRBJ1-2,.,TGTGCCTACAAGGGCGCTAATGGCTACACCTTC,CAYKGANGYTF
.,TRBV7-9,TRBJ2-7,.,TGTGCCAGCAGCTCCCTACACCAGGGTTACGAGCAGTACTTC,CASSSLHQGYEQYF
.,TRBV4-1,TRBJ2-3,.,TGCGCCAGCAGCCAAACCTCCATGGCGACCGGTTTAGCAGATACGCAGTATTTT,CASSQTSMATGLADTQYF
.,TRBV27,TRBJ2-5,.,TGTGCCAGCAGTTTATCCGCGGGTTTGGAGACCCAGTACTTC,CASSLSAGLETQYF
.,TRBV6-5,TRBJ1-1,TRBD1,TGTGCCAGCAGTTACAGTCCAGGGGGAGACACTGAAGCTTTCTTT,CASSYSPGGDTEAFF
.,TRBV12-5,TRBJ1-1,.,TGTGCTAGTGGTTTGGAGGCAGAACCTGAAGCTTTCTTT,CASGLEAEPEAFF
.,TRBV28,TRBJ2-2,.,TGTGCCAGCAGTTATCTGGGGGCCAACACCGGGGAGCTGTTTTTT,CASSYLGANTGELFF
.,TRBV4-1,TRBJ2-5,.,TGCGCCAGCAGCCAAACGACAGCTGAAGAGACCCAGTACTTC,CASSQTTAEETQYF
.,TRBV12-3/TRBV12-4,TRBJ2-3,.,TGTGCCAGCAGTTTGGGACTGAACACAGATACGCAGTATTTT,CASSLGLNTDTQYF
.,TRBV27,TRBJ2-7,TRBD1,TGTGCCAGCAGAGTACAGGGGGGCAGCTACGAGCAGTACTTC,CASRVQGGSYEQYF
few,TRBV6-1,TRBJ1-1,.,TGTGCCAGCAGTGACTGGGGTTCTGAAGCTTTCTTT,CASSDWGSEAFF
.,TRBV20-1,TRBJ2-1,.,TGCAGTGCTAGAGTGACAACAGTCTCTTTTTTAGGTGAGCAGTTCTTC,CSARVTTVSFLGEQFF
.,TRBV24-1,TRBJ2-7,.,TGTGCCACCAGTGCCCGTTGGGGACGGCAGTCCTACGAGCAGTACTTC,CATSARWGRQSYEQYF
.,TRBV7-9,TRBJ2-2,.,TGTGCCAGCAGCCATTCACGTGCGGGGAACACCGGGGAGCTGTTTTTT,CASSHSRAGNTGELFF
.,TRBV2,TRBJ1-2,.,TGTGCCAGCAGTGATCAGGGGACGGTAGATGGCTACACCTTC,CASSDQGTVDGYTF
.,TRBV6-5,TRBJ2-1,.,TGTGCCAGCAGTTACGCCGGAGACCCTAGGGATGAGCAGTTCTTC,CASSYAGDPRDEQFF
.,TRBV5-5,TRBJ2-7,TRBD2,TGTGCCAGCAGCTCCGATCTGGGTAGCGGGATCATCTACGAGCAGTACTTC,CASSSDLGSGIIYEQYF
.,TRBV7-9,TRBJ2-3,TRBD2,TGTGCCAGCAGCCCGACTAGCGGGCCCTCCACAGATACGCAGTATTTT,CASSPTSGPSTDTQYF